These 29 T cell receptor beta chains came from one sample sequenced in a study of cytomegalovirus exposure and HLA in healthy donors. Primers included in the PCR were 60 Vbeta and 13 Jbeta primers. Data came from immunoSEQ multiplex PCR; TCRdb stores just in-frame clones and leaves some out. The data contain tens of thousands of clones, around 70% of them singletons. Material: PBMCs. The receptors come from a woman in her 30s in good health and CMV-seropositive.

The J gene is TRBJ1-1, the V gene TRBV29-1; no firm D call. CDR1 is SQVTM and CDR2 is ANQGSEA in the germline V gene. Deletions cut 3 bases from V and 3 bases from J, with 8 bases between. This CDR3 contains 12 residues. The CDR3 coding sequence is TGCAGCGTTGAGGCAGTGGACACTGAAGCTTTCTTT. It translates to CSVEAVDTEAFF.

The rearrangement uses TRBV29-1 and TRBJ2-6, with 8 bases matching TRBD1. Germline loops: CDR1 SQVTM, CDR2 ANQGSEA. The CDR3 is 15 residues long. Germline trimming cut 6 bases from V and 1 base from J; bases unmatched to any gene: 5. CDR3 nucleotide sequence: TGCAGCGTAGTCGGACAGGGTTCTGGGGCCAACGTCCTGACTTTC. Its translation is CSVVGQGSGANVLTF.

This chain uses TRBV6-1 with TRBJ1-2; 8 bases are shared with TRBD1. The V gene end was trimmed by 9 bases and the J gene end by 8 bases; junction bases not matched to a gene: 8. Germline-derived CDR1 and CDR2 are MNHNS and SASEGT. The CDR3 runs to 12 residues. CDR3 amino acids: CARRDRPGGYTF. The DNA for the CDR3 is TGTGCCAGAAGGGACAGGCCTGGGGGCTACACCTTC.

This clone has only a few counts. A far larger clone differs by one base, so this is likely a read error. The genes are TRBV4-1 and TRBJ1-4, with D maybe TRBD1 (6 bases). The CDR3 sequence is 17 residues long. V was pared by 0 bases and J by 6 bases, with 17 bases between. Germline V gene lookup returns CDR1 MGHRA and CDR2 YSYEKL. The CDR3 bases are TGCGCCAGCAGCCAAGATATGGCAGGGGCCCGGGATGAAAAACTGTTTTTT. Translating it yields CASSQDMAGARDEKLFF.

This chain joins TRBV6-1 and TRBJ2-1; D may be TRBD2 (6 bases). Germline V gene sequence: CDR1 MNHNS, CDR2 SASEGT. V shed 2 bases and J shed 2 bases, with 16 bases lying between them. This CDR3 comprises 17 residues. The CDR3 spells CASSEISLAGTYNEQFF. CDR3 nucleotide sequence: TGTGCCAGCAGTGAAATCTCCTTGGCGGGAACCTACAATGAGCAGTTCTTC.

The genes are TRBV29-1 and TRBJ2-3; weak D call: TRBD1 (5 bases). V dropped 3 bases and J dropped 0 bases, with 13 bases sitting between them. Germline loops: CDR1 SQVTM, CDR2 ANQGSEA. This CDR3 spans 15 amino acids. The CDR3 here is CSVEGQRPSTDTQYF. Written as DNA, the CDR3 is TGCAGCGTTGAGGGGCAGCGCCCTAGCACAGATACGCAGTATTTT.

In its sample, this clone was seen a few times. J is TRBJ2-5 and V is TRBV6-5; no reliable D call. CDR1 and CDR2 from the germline V gene are MNHEY and SVGAGI. The V end was cut by 2 bases, the J end by 1 base, with 8 bases between. The CDR3 has 14 residues. CDR3 nucleotide sequence: TGTGCCAGCAGTTACAACCGGGTCCAAGAGACCCAGTACTTC. Amino acid sequence: CASSYNRVQETQYF.

This clone was observed many times. The chain employs TRBV4-3 and TRBJ2-1; D is possibly TRBD2 (6 bases). Germline CDR1 is LGHNA and CDR2 is YSLEER. There are 13 residues in the CDR3. V was trimmed by 3 bases and J by 9 bases, leaving 12 bases between them. The CDR3 spells CASSHQDYGEQFF. CDR3 bases: TGCGCCAGCAGCCATCAGGACTATGGTGAGCAGTTCTTC.

This rearrangement joins TRBV6-1 to TRBJ2-1; 7 positions agree with TRBD1. The germline V gene has CDR1 MNHNS and CDR2 SASEGT. The CDR3 is made up of 15 amino acids. The V and J ends lost 4 bases and 4 bases, in that order; junction bases with no gene match: 7. In DNA, the CDR3 is TGTGCCAGCAGTGTCCCGACAGGGCTGTACAATGAGCAGTTCTTC. Translation: CASSVPTGLYNEQFF.

The rearrangement joins TRBV6-5 to TRBJ1-1; D is ambiguous. CDR1 and CDR2 from the germline V gene are MNHEY and SVGAGI. The CDR3 is made up of 14 amino acids. V gave up 2 bases and J gave up 2 bases, with 9 bases separating them. This CDR3 reads CASSYTKINTEAFF. CDR3 nucleotide sequence: TGTGCCAGCAGTTACACTAAAATCAACACTGAAGCTTTCTTT.

The chain combines TRBV7-2 with TRBJ2-2; 9 positions agree with TRBD2. This CDR3 region has 16 residues. The germline CDR1 and CDR2 sequences are SGHTA and FQGNSA. V was pared by 5 bases and J by 4 bases, with 8 bases of the junction left unmatched. The CDR3: CASSNLAGFSTGELFF. CDR3 in DNA: TGTGCCAGCAGCAATCTAGCGGGGTTCTCCACCGGGGAGCTGTTTTTT.

The chain employs TRBV20-1 and TRBJ1-2; D is undetermined. CDR1 is DFQATT and CDR2 is SNEGSKA in the germline V gene (reference sequence). This CDR3 is 9 amino acids long. CDR3 residues: CRGGYGYTF. In DNA form, the CDR3 reads TGCAGGGGAGGCTATGGCTACACCTTC.

The gene calls are TRBV28 and TRBJ1-1; 7 positions match TRBD1. The junction had 12 bases not matched to a gene; V was cut back by 6 bases and J by 5 bases. Germline V gene data show CDR1 as MDHEN and CDR2 as SYDVKM. The CDR3 length is 15 residues. CDR3 region: CASRTPGGRRTEAFF. The DNA of the CDR3 is TGTGCCAGCAGAACCCCAGGGGGGCGACGGACTGAAGCTTTCTTT. Combining the CDR3 with reference TRBV28 and TRBJ1-1 gives the whole variable domain DVKVTQSSRYLVKRTGEKVFLECVQDMDHENMFWYRQDPGLGLRLIYFSYDVKMKEKGDIPEGYSVSREKKERFSLILESASTNQTSMYLCASRTPGGRRTEAFFGQGTRLTVV.

The V call is TRBV7-2, the J call TRBJ2-3, with 12 bases that match TRBD2. V was clipped by 5 bases and J by 4 bases; unmatched bases: 7. The CDR3 runs 16 residues. CDR1 and CDR2 from the germline V gene are SGHTA and FQGNSA. As DNA, the CDR3 is TGTGCCAGCAGCCCAAACCGACTAGCGGGGGCAGATACGCAGTATTTT. Amino acid sequence: CASSPNRLAGADTQYF.

V is TRBV7-2 and J is TRBJ2-7, with D unresolved. The CDR3 loop spans 11 amino acids. V lost 4 bases and J 3 bases, leaving 4 bases between the germline ends. Per the germline V gene, CDR1 is SGHTA and CDR2 is FQGNSA. DNA of the CDR3: TGTGCCAGCAGCTCCAACTACGAGCAGTACTTC. Protein product: CASSSNYEQYF. Drawing the rest from reference TRBV7-2 and TRBJ2-7, the complete variable domain is GAGVSQSPSNKVTEKGKDVELRCDPISGHTALYWYRQSLGQGLEFLIYFQGNSAPDKSGLPSDRFSAERTGGSVSTLTIQRTQQEDSAVYLCASSSNYEQYFGPGTRLTVT.

The chain combines TRBV4-1 with TRBJ2-7; D is undetermined. The V gene lost 0 bases and the J gene lost 0 bases, with 9 bases spanning the gap. CDR3 size: 15 residues. Germline V gives CDR1 MGHRA, CDR2 YSYEKL. The CDR3 here is CASSQELRSSYEQYF. The CDR3 DNA sequence: TGCGCCAGCAGCCAAGAGTTGCGGAGCTCCTACGAGCAGTACTTC.

J is TRBJ2-5 and V is TRBV21-1; the DNA was not used to check the table's D call, TRBD2. TRBV21-1 is a pseudogene. This CDR3 is 14 amino acids long. In DNA, the CDR3 is TGTGCCAGCAGCAAAGTTGGGGGGCAAGAGACCCAGTACTTC. The encoded protein is CASSKVGGQETQYF.

The V gene is TRBV10-3, the J gene TRBJ2-7; D possibly corresponds to TRBD1 (5 bases). The germline V and J ends were trimmed by 2 bases and 0 bases, with 11 bases remaining between them. This CDR3 region has 15 residues. Germline V gene data show CDR1 as ENHRY and CDR2 as SYGVKD. CDR3 nucleotide sequence: TGTGCCATCAGTGAGACAGGACAAGCCTCCTACGAGCAGTACTTC. It yields the protein CAISETGQASYEQYF.

The chain combines TRBV10-3 with TRBJ1-5, with D uncertain. CDR1 ENHRY and CDR2 SYGVKD come from the germline V gene. The CDR3 consists of 11 residues. The CDR3 loop is CAGGSNQPQHF. The CDR3 DNA is TGTGCAGGAGGCAGCAATCAGCCCCAGCATTTT.

The chain joins TRBV4-2 to TRBJ1-5; 8 nucleotides align to TRBD1. Per the germline V gene, CDR1 is LGHNA and CDR2 is YNFKEQ. This CDR3 region has 16 residues. J gave up 7 bases and V 0 bases, and 8 bases lay outside the gene matches. For the CDR3, the DNA is TGTGCCAGCAGCCAAGAGAAAAACAGGGGGACCCAGCCCCAGCATTTT. This encodes CASSQEKNRGTQPQHF.

The chain has TRBV18 and TRBJ2-5; D uncertain. The ends were cut back, 1 base at V and 5 bases at J, with 5 bases in the middle. Germline V gene sequence: CDR1 KGHSH, CDR2 LQKENI. The CDR3 spans 12 residues. CDR3 sequence reads: CASSPLRETQYF. In DNA form, the CDR3 reads TGTGCCAGCTCACCACTCAGGGAGACCCAGTACTTC.

This clone was picked up one time. The chain couples TRBV28 to TRBJ1-2; D call uncertain. V lost 5 bases and J 2 bases, leaving 6 bases between the germline ends. The germline CDR1 and CDR2 sequences are MDHEN and SYDVKM. The CDR3 has 12 residues. CDR3 amino acids: CASSALNYGYTF. The CDR3 region has the DNA TGTGCCAGCAGTGCTCTAAACTATGGCTACACCTTC.

As to this clone: One end of the junction does not line up with germline, which may come from a read error. The chain recombines TRBV7-9 with TRBJ1-1; D might be TRBD1 (5 bases). CDR3 length equals 13 residues. CDR1 and CDR2 (germline): SEHNR, FQNEAQ (reference sequence). In DNA form, the CDR3 reads TGTGCCTGCAGGAGACAGCTGAACACTGAAGCTTTCTTT. Translation gives CACRRQLNTEAFF.

The rearrangement uses TRBV4-3 and TRBJ2-1; unclear D gene. CDR3 size: 14 residues. V lost 0 bases, J lost 9 bases, and 12 bases lay in between. CDR1 LGHNA and CDR2 YSLEER come from the germline V gene. CDR3 nucleotide sequence: TGCGCCAGCAGCCAAGATTGGAGTAGAGCTGAGCAGTTCTTC. Its protein is CASSQDWSRAEQFF.

The rearrangement links TRBV4-2 to TRBJ2-3; 11 nucleotides line up with TRBD2. The length of the CDR3 is 15 residues. CDR1 LGHNA and CDR2 YNFKEQ come from the germline V gene. V was pared by 7 bases and J by 1 base, with 4 bases of the junction left unmatched. The CDR3 DNA is TGTGCCAGCAAAAAACTAGCGGGAGGCACAGATACGCAGTATTTT. This gives the protein CASKKLAGGTDTQYF.

This chain links TRBV29-1 with TRBJ2-7, with a possible D match to TRBD2 (5 bases). Germline V gives CDR1 SQVTM, CDR2 ANQGSEA. The CDR3 extends over 14 amino acids. V lost 4 bases and J lost 0, with 13 bases in between. CDR3 coding DNA: TGCAGCGTTGGTTCTAGCCCAATCTCCTACGAGCAGTACTTC. Protein sequence: CSVGSSPISYEQYF.

The J gene is TRBJ2-7, the V gene TRBV28, with TRBD1 matching over 9 bases. Germline V CDR1 and CDR2: MDHEN, SYDVKM. V trimming: 0 bases; J trimming: 7 bases; junction bases outside the gene matches: 7. This CDR3 comprises 15 residues. The CDR3 reads CASSLWGTGLREQYF. The DNA for the CDR3 is TGTGCCAGCAGTTTATGGGGGACAGGGTTACGGGAGCAGTACTTC.

The chain recombines TRBV18 with TRBJ1-3; TRBD1 might be the D (5 bases). This CDR3 contains 15 residues. V lost 3 bases, J lost 5 bases, and 14 bases lay in between. Germline loops: CDR1 KGHSH, CDR2 LQKENI. For the CDR3, the DNA is TGTGCCAGCTCACCGACGGGGGAAACGCGAAACACCATATATTTT. It yields the protein CASSPTGETRNTIYF.

This chain uses TRBV10-3 with TRBJ2-5; the D gene is possibly TRBD2 (5 bases). Germline CDR1 is ENHRY and CDR2 is SYGVKD. The CDR3 has 15 amino acids. Trimming left V 4 bases short and J 2 bases short, with 14 bases between. CDR3 sequence reads: CAISGVGVRQETQYF. As DNA, the CDR3 is TGTGCCATCAGTGGGGTCGGGGTTCGACAAGAGACCCAGTACTTC.